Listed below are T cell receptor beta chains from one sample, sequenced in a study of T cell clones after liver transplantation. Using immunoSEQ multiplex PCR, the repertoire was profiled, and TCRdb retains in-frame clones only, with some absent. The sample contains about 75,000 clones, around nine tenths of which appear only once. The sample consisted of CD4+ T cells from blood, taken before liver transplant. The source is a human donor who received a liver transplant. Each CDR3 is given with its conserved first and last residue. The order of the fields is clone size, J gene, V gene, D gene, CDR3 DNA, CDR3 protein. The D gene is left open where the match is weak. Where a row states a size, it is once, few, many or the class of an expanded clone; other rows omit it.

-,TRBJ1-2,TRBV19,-,TGTGCCAGTAGCATTAGCCGGGGGCAATATGGCTACACCTTC,CASSISRGQYGYTF
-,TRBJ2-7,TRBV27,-,TGTGCCAGCAGTTTCAGGGGAAATACTGGGTACGAGCAGTACTTC,CASSFRGNTGYEQYF
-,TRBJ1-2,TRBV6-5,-,TGTGCCAGCAGACCCCAGGGACCAGCTAACTATGGCTACACCTTC,CASRPQGPANYGYTF
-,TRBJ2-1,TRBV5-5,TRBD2,TGTGCCAGCAGCTTGGAACTAGCGGGAGGTCTATACAATGAGCAGTTCTTC,CASSLELAGGLYNEQFF
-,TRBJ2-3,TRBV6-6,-,TGTGCCAGCAGTTACAGCGGCGCAGATACGCAGTATTTT,CASSYSGADTQYF
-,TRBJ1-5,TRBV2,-,TGTGCCAGCAGTGAGCAGGACAGCAATCAGCCCCAGCATTTT,CASSEQDSNQPQHF
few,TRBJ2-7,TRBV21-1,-,TGTGCCAGCCCACCGGGCCTAGCGAAGTACGAGCAGTACTTC,CASPPGLAKYEQYF
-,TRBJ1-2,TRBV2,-,TGTGCCAGCAGTGAAGGGGACCGATCTTCTAAGGCTTGCACCTTC,CASSEGDRSSKACTF
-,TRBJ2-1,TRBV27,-,TGTGCCAGCAGTCTTCTGAGCTCCTACAATGAGCAGTTCTTC,CASSLLSSYNEQFF
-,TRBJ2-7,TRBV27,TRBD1,TGTGCCAGCAGTACCCGACAGGGGAGCTCCTACGAGCAGTACTTC,CASSTRQGSSYEQYF
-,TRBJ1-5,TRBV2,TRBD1,TGTGCCAGCAGGCGACAGGGTCGGGATCAGCCCCAGCATTTT,CASRRQGRDQPQHF
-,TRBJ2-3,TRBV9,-,TGTGCCAGCAGCGTAGAGGGGGACACAGATACGCAGTATTTT,CASSVEGDTDTQYF
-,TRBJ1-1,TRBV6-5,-,TGTGCCAGCAGTTACGTGCGTAAGAACACTGAAGCTTTCTTT,CASSYVRKNTEAFF
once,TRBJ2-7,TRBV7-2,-,TGTGCCAGCAGCCCCCGGGAAGGCCCCTACGAGCAGTACTTC,CASSPREGPYEQYF
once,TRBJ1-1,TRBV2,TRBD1,TGTGCCAGCATCGGGACAGGGGGCACTGAAGCTTTCTTT,CASIGTGGTEAFF
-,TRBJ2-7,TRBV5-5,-,TGTGCCAGCAGCTTGGTGCCGCAGGTCTCCTACGAGCAGTACTTC,CASSLVPQVSYEQYF
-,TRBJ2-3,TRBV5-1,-,TGCGCCAGCAGGGAAGGGACCGCTATCACAGATACGCAGTATTTT,CASREGTAITDTQYF
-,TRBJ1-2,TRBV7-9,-,TGTGCCAGCAGCTCTGGACAGTACTATGGCTACACCTTC,CASSSGQYYGYTF
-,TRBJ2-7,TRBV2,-,TGTGCCAGCAGTGAATCGACAGCTCGCGAGCAGTACTTC,CASSESTAREQYF
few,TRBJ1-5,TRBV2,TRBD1,TGTGCCAGCAGTGAACGACAGGGAAATCAGCCCCAGCATTTT,CASSERQGNQPQHF
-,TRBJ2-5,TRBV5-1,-,TGCGCCAGCAGCTTCCCATTCCCCCGGGCCCCGGGGCAAGAGACCCAGTACTTC,CASSFPFPRAPGQETQYF
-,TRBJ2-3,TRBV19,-,TGTGCCAGTAGGTCAGGGTCTAGCACAGATACGCAGTATTTT,CASRSGSSTDTQYF
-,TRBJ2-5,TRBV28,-,TGTGCCAGCAGTTGGGTGCAGGCAAGGGCCCAGTACTTC,CASSWVQARAQYF
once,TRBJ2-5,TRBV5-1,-,TGCGCCAGCAGCTTGGGTAACAGGGATGAGACCCAGTACTTC,CASSLGNRDETQYF
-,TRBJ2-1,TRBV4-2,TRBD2,TGTGCCAGCAGCCAAGATCCGGGGACTACCTCCTACAATGAGCAGTTCTTC,CASSQDPGTTSYNEQFF
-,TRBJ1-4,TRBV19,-,TGTGCCAGTAGTATTGCGGCAACTAATGAAAAACTGTTTTTT,CASSIAATNEKLFF
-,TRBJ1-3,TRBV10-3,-,TGTGCCATCAGACGGGACGGTGCGGGGAACACCATATATTTT,CAIRRDGAGNTIYF
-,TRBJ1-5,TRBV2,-,TGTGCCAGCAGTTCCGACAGGAGAGGCAATCAGCCCCAGCATTTT,CASSSDRRGNQPQHF
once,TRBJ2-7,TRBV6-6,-,TGTGCCAGCACCTCGGGGCCTGACGAGCAGTACTTC,CASTSGPDEQYF
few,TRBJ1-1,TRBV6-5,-,TGTGCCAGCAGTTATTGGGAGAACACTGAAGCTTTCTTT,CASSYWENTEAFF
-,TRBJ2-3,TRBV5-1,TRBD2,TGCGCCAGCAGCCTCGGACTAGCGGCATGGAGAGATACGCAGTATTTT,CASSLGLAAWRDTQYF
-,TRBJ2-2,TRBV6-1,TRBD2,TGTGCCAGCAGTGAACGAAGCGGGAGTAGCACCGGGGAGCTGTTTTTT,CASSERSGSSTGELFF
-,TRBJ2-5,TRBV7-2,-,TGTGCCAGCAGCCCTATGTCGGGGACCCAGTACTTC,CASSPMSGTQYF
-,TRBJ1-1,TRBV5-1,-,TGCGCCAGCAGGTTAGAAGGGCGGTTCACTGAAGCTTTCTTT,CASRLEGRFTEAFF
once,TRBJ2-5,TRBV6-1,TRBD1,TGTGCCGGACAGGGGCGGATGAGGGAGACCCAGTACTTC,CAGQGRMRETQYF
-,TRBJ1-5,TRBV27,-,TGTGCCAGCAGAAGGGACGGTGATAGCAATCAGCCCCAGCATTTT,CASRRDGDSNQPQHF
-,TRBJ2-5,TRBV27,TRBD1,TGTGCCAGCAGTCCAACTGCCGGGACAGGGGAAGGGGAGACCCAGTACTTC,CASSPTAGTGEGETQYF
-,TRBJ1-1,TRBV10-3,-,TGTGCCACCCGACAGAACACTGAAGCTTTCTTT,CATRQNTEAFF
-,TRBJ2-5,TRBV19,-,TGTGCCAGTAGTAGGCGTTCAGGGGCGATGGGAGAGACCCAGTACTTC,CASSRRSGAMGETQYF
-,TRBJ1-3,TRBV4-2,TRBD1,TGTGCCAGCAGCCAATCTGCCCCGGGCAGGGGGGTTATCGCTGGAAACACCATATATTTT,CASSQSAPGRGVIAGNTIYF
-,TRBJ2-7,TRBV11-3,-,TGTGCCAGCAGCTTAGGGGGACCGTCCAGCTCCTACGAGCAGTACTTC,CASSLGGPSSSYEQYF
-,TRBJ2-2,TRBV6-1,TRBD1,TGTGCCAGCAGTGTTTCCTCCGGGACAGGGCTTGGCACCGGGGAGCTGTTTTTT,CASSVSSGTGLGTGELFF
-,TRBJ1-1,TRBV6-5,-,TGTGCCAGCAGTTACTCCTCTGAGACACCATGGACTGAAGCTTTCTTT,CASSYSSETPWTEAFF
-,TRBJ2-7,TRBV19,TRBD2,TGTGCCAGTAGTATAGGCCCCACCGCTAGCGGGCGATCCTACGAGCAGTACTTC,CASSIGPTASGRSYEQYF
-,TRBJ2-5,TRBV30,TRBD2,TGTGCCTTCGCGGGAGGTACCCAAGAGACCCAGTACTTC,CAFAGGTQETQYF
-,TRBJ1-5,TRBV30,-,TGTGCCTGGAGTGGAATAGGGCTCGGCAATCAGCCCCAGCATTTT,CAWSGIGLGNQPQHF
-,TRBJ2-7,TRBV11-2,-,TGTGCCAGCAGCCTCGCCTACGAGCAGTACTTC,CASSLAYEQYF
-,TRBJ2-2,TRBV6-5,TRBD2,TGTGCCATCAGAGAGCGGGAGCTAGGGGAGCTGTTTTTT,CAIRERELGELFF
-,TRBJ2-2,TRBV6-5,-,TGTGCCAGCAGTCCCCCTAGGAACACCGGGGAGCTGTTTTTT,CASSPPRNTGELFF
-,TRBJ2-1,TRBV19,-,TGTGCCAGTCACGCCAGGGCCGGACCCAATGAGCAGTTCTTC,CASHARAGPNEQFF
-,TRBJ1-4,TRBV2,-,TGTGCCACCCAACAGAGGGCTCGGACTAATGAAAAACTGTTTTTT,CATQQRARTNEKLFF